The 13 T cell receptor beta chains presented below share a single source sample, sequenced in a study of Siglec-9 on CD8 T cells in melanoma. Method: immunoSEQ multiplex PCR; TCRdb's copy keeps in-frame clones and lacks some. The sample lists about 36,000 clones, roughly 80% occurring once. Sequenced: Siglec-9- CD8+ T cells sorted from blood. Source of these receptors: a human donor in good health.

This chain joins TRBV6-5 and TRBJ2-1, with 8 bases that match TRBD2. From germline, CDR1 is MNHEY and CDR2 SVGAGI. The V segment lost 2 bases and the J segment 8 bases; nucleotides outside the gene matches: 8. The CDR3 extends over 15 amino acids. The CDR3 protein is CASSYRAGEGDEQFF. As DNA, the CDR3 is TGTGCCAGCAGTTACCGAGCGGGGGAGGGCGATGAGCAGTTCTTC.

The rearrangement uses TRBV19 and TRBJ1-2; unclear D gene. Trimming removed 7 bases at V and 6 bases at J, with 18 bases between. In germline, CDR1 is LNHDA, CDR2 SQIVND (reference sequence). This CDR3 comprises 14 residues. CDR3 region: CASIKVWGEDGYTF. In DNA, the CDR3 is TGTGCCAGTATAAAAGTCTGGGGAGAGGATGGCTACACCTTC. Combining the CDR3 with reference TRBV19 and TRBJ1-2 gives the whole variable domain DGGITQSPKYLFRKEGQNVTLSCEQNLNHDAMYWYRQDPGQGLRLIYYSQIVNDFQKGDIAEGYSVSREKKESFPLTVTSAQKNPTAFYLCASIKVWGEDGYTFGSGTRLTVV.

The chain has TRBV30 and TRBJ1-2, with no clear D. The CDR3 contains 15 residues. In germline, CDR1 is GTSNPN, CDR2 SVGIG (reference sequence). V lost 4 bases and J 3 bases, leaving 18 bases between the germline ends. Here the CDR3 DNA reads TGTGCCTGGAAGGGTCTCCTAACGGTACACTATGGCTACACCTTC. Translating gives CAWKGLLTVHYGYTF.

The chain has TRBV19 and TRBJ2-1; D might be TRBD2 (5 bases). V lost 7 bases, J lost 4 bases, and 14 bases lay in between. The CDR3 loop spans 14 amino acids. From germline, CDR1 is LNHDA and CDR2 SQIVND (reference sequence). CDR3 region: CASTDGGAYNEQFF. The CDR3 region has the DNA TGTGCCAGTACGGACGGAGGCGCATACAATGAGCAGTTCTTC.

The J gene is TRBJ2-6, the V gene TRBV28; the D is unclear. Trimming removed 4 bases from V and 3 bases from J, with 7 bases in between. The CDR3 runs to 14 residues. CDR1 and CDR2 (germline): MDHEN, SYDVKM. The CDR3 sequence: CASSSNFGANVLTF. The CDR3 DNA sequence: TGTGCCAGCAGTTCCAACTTTGGGGCCAACGTCCTGACTTTC.

This clone occurred once. This chain joins TRBV5-6 and TRBJ1-1, with D unclear. The CDR3 length is 15 residues. V lost 0 bases and J lost 6, with 15 bases in between. CDR1 and CDR2 (germline): SGHDT, YYEEEE. Written as DNA, the CDR3 is TGTGCCAGCAGCTTGGTGGGCGGCGTCGGGCCTGAAGCTTTCTTT. It specifies CASSLVGGVGPEAFF.

This chain uses TRBV27 with TRBJ2-3, with a possible D match to TRBD1 (5 bases). V dropped 5 bases and J dropped 4 bases, with 10 bases sitting between them. The CDR3 has 13 amino acids. In germline, CDR1 is MNHEY, CDR2 SMNVEV (reference sequence). DNA for the CDR3: TGTGCCAGCAGTCCAGGGCTGCCAGATACGCAGTATTTT. This gives the protein CASSPGLPDTQYF.

The V call is TRBV7-9, the J call TRBJ1-5; weak D call: TRBD1 (5 bases). Germline V CDR1 and CDR2: SEHNR, FQNEAQ (reference sequence). CDR3 size: 15 residues. Trimming took off 6 bases at V and 11 bases at J, with 23 bases between the two ends. The CDR3, as DNA: TGTGCCAGCAGTGTGGGGGAGAGGGATGCGGGGGCCCAGCATTTT. It encodes CASSVGERDAGAQHF.

The CDR3 is CASTQTVKSYEQYF. The CDR3 DNA sequence: TGTGCCAGCACCCAGACAGTCAAATCCTACGAGCAGTACTTC. The rearrangement uses TRBV27 and TRBJ2-7, with TRBD1 as a possible D gene (5 bases). Trimming removed 7 bases from V and 1 base from J, with 14 bases in between. Germline CDR1 and CDR2: MNHEY and SMNVEV (reference sequence). The CDR3 loop spans 14 amino acids.

CDR3 sequence reads: CASSPGQTYNEQFF. Here the CDR3 DNA reads TGCGCCAGCAGCCCGGGACAGACCTACAATGAGCAGTTCTTC. V is TRBV5-1 and J is TRBJ2-1, with TRBD1 identical over 7 bases. CDR1 and CDR2 from the germline V gene are SGHRS and YFSETQ. The V segment lost 4 bases and the J segment 2 bases; nucleotides outside the gene matches: 3. The CDR3 extends over 14 amino acids. The full variable domain, its missing parts supplied by reference TRBV5-1 and TRBJ2-1, is KAGVTQTPRYLIKTRGQQVTLSCSPISGHRSVSWYQQTPGQGLQFLFEYFSETQRNKGNFPGRFSGRQFSNSRSEMNVSTLELGDSALYLCASSPGQTYNEQFFGPGTRLTVL.

The chain carries TRBV29-1 and TRBJ1-2, with a weak D call TRBD1 (5 bases). Trimming pared 3 bases from V and 7 bases from J, leaving 12 bases between. Germline V gene lookup returns CDR1 SQVTM and CDR2 ANQGSEA. This CDR3 is 12 amino acids long. CDR3 protein: CSVEEGESGYTF. CDR3 nucleotides: TGCAGCGTTGAGGAAGGGGAAAGTGGCTACACCTTC. Based on the CDR3 plus reference TRBV29-1 and TRBJ1-2, the full variable domain is SAVISQKPSRDICQRGTSLTIQCQVDSQVTMMFWYRQQPGQSLTLIATANQGSEATYESGFVIDKFPISRPNLTFSTLTVSNMSPEDSSIYLCSVEEGESGYTFGSGTRLTVV.

The CDR3 protein is CASSLTGTGDYEQYF. The CDR3 DNA reads TGCGCCAGCAGCCTCACCGGGACAGGGGACTACGAGCAGTACTTC. This chain connects TRBV4-1 to TRBJ2-7; the match to TRBD1 covers 10 bases. V lost 4 bases and J lost 3; bases outside the gene matches: 6. CDR3 length: 15 amino acids. CDR1 is MGHRA and CDR2 is YSYEKL in the germline V gene.

This clone is medium-sized by share. The chain recombines TRBV9 with TRBJ2-7, with 10 bases aligning to TRBD1. The CDR3 totals 14 residues. Germline V CDR1 and CDR2: SGDLS, YYNGEE. The V gene end was trimmed by 2 bases and the J gene end by 5 bases; junction bases not matched to a gene: 4. CDR3 sequence reads: CASSVRQGAHEQYF. DNA for the CDR3: TGTGCCAGCAGCGTCCGACAGGGGGCCCACGAGCAGTACTTC.